Reported below is one T cell receptor (beta chain). V shed 0 bases, J shed 4 bases, and the junction held 12 bases outside the gene matches. This CDR3 contains 18 residues. The germline V gene encodes CDR1 SGHAT and CDR2 FQNNGV. Here immunoSEQ multiplex PCR was the method, and the copy in TCRdb shows in-frame clones only, minus some. This sample yields about 22,000 clones, of which roughly 84% are seen a single time; roughly 22% belongs to the top ten. This specimen comes from a study of blood T cell repertoires in COVID-19. The rearrangement uses TRBV11-2 and TRBJ2-3; 8 positions agree with TRBD2. The sample taken for sequencing was peripheral blood. The origin of this receptor is an elderly man with active or convalescent COVID-19. The CDR3 loop is CASSLDLGGRSWSDTQYF. In DNA form, the CDR3 reads TGTGCCAGCAGCTTAGATTTGGGCGGGAGGTCTTGGTCAGATACGCAGTATTTT.